This TCR beta chain comes out of a study of blood T cell repertoires in COVID-19. As processed by the authors: Nucleated cell counts were estimated from reference gene primer amplification. TCRdb's copy holds only in-frame clones and misses some; the assay was immunoSEQ multiplex PCR. Clone size and the V and J calls come from that table; the DNA yielded D and trimming. The sample yields 150,000 to 200,000 clones, 65% to 85% seen once. Categorization into cohorts depended on clinical history that participants reported. Germline V gives CDR1 SNHLY, CDR2 FYNNEI. V shed 7 bases and J 7 bases; nucleotides not matched to a gene: 5. The CDR3 is made up of 13 amino acids.

The receptor was derived from an older man who had been exposed to COVID-19. Sequencing was performed on PBMCs or T cells enriched from blood (not recorded which). The rearrangement uses TRBV2 and TRBJ2-1; 9 nucleotides agree with TRBD1. In DNA, the CDR3 is TGTGCCAGCACTGGACAGGGGCAAAATGAGCAGTTCTTC. Translating gives CASTGQGQNEQFF.